These 7 T cell receptor beta chains originate from one sample sequenced in a study of blood T cell repertoires in COVID-19. This table comes from immunoSEQ multiplex PCR, and its TCRdb copy is limited to in-frame clones, with some not included. The sample has fewer than 200,000 clones, 75% to 90% seen once. Sequenced: peripheral blood. The receptors stem from an older woman with acute or convalescent COVID-19.

The gene calls are TRBV2 and TRBJ2-2; TRBD2 might be the D (6 bases). The germline V gene has CDR1 SNHLY and CDR2 FYNNEI. The V end was cut by 5 bases, the J end by 4 bases, with 14 bases between. This CDR3 contains 15 residues. In nucleotides, the CDR3 is TGTGCCAGCAGTACGCGCGGGGATGGCACCGGGGAGCTGTTTTTT. This sequence encodes CASSTRGDGTGELFF.

V is TRBV19 and J is TRBJ1-1; 8 positions agree with TRBD1. The CDR3 covers 15 residues. Losses at the gene ends were 5 bases for V and 4 bases for J; bases not matched to a gene: 9. Germline V gene data show CDR1 as LNHDA and CDR2 as SQIVND (reference sequence). The CDR3 sequence is CASSVRQGQGTEAFF. The CDR3 nucleotides are TGTGCCAGTAGTGTCCGACAGGGGCAGGGCACTGAAGCTTTCTTT.

The gene calls are TRBV16 and TRBJ1-5; 8 bases are a match to TRBD1. Trimming cost V 4 bases and J 3 bases; bases outside gene matches: 2. The V gene's germline CDR1 is KGHSY and CDR2 FQNENV. The CDR3 runs 14 residues. CDR3 bases: TGTGCCAGCAGCCTGACAGGGGCCAATCAGCCCCAGCATTTT. It encodes CASSLTGANQPQHF. The full variable domain, rest sourced from reference TRBV16 and TRBJ1-5, is GEEVAQTPKHLVRGEGQKAKLYCAPIKGHSYVFWYQQVLKNEFKFLISFQNENVFDETGMPKERFSAKCLPNSPCSLEIQATKLEDSAVYFCASSLTGANQPQHFGDGTRLSIL.

The chain combines TRBV6-5 with TRBJ1-3; 8 positions match TRBD1. V lost 3 bases, J lost 3 bases, and 7 bases stayed unmatched. The CDR3 contains 16 residues. Germline V gives CDR1 MNHEY, CDR2 SVGAGI. The CDR3: CASSYPDRAGGNTIYF. For the CDR3, the DNA is TGTGCCAGCAGTTATCCGGACAGGGCAGGTGGAAACACCATATATTTT.

The V gene is TRBV18, the J gene TRBJ1-2; D ambiguous. V gave up 4 bases and J gave up 6 bases, with 12 bases separating them. CDR3 length equals 13 residues. Per germline, CDR1 KGHSH and CDR2 LQKENI. CDR3 loop: CASSREVVNGYTF. CDR3 nucleotide sequence: TGTGCCAGCTCACGCGAAGTTGTAAATGGCTACACCTTC.

This sequence joins TRBV28 and TRBJ1-6; 7 bases are a match to TRBD1. The V and J ends lost 1 base and 7 bases, in that order; junction bases with no gene match: 4. This CDR3 contains 15 residues. Germline V gives CDR1 MDHEN, CDR2 SYDVKM. For the CDR3, the DNA is TGTGCCAGCAGTTTATCAGAGGGGGCAAATTCACCCCTCCACTTT. This sequence encodes CASSLSEGANSPLHF.

J is TRBJ1-6 and V is TRBV30; 8 positions match TRBD1. V shed 6 bases, J shed 7 bases, and the junction held 5 bases outside the gene matches. CDR1 GTSNPN and CDR2 SVGIG come from the germline V gene (reference sequence). The CDR3 covers 13 residues. CDR3 residues: CACPGQGNSPLHF. For the CDR3, the DNA is TGTGCCTGCCCCGGACAGGGCAATTCACCCCTCCACTTT.